The present entry profiles one TCR beta chain with its context. Trimming removed 2 bases from V and 3 bases from J, with 7 bases in between. In germline, CDR1 is WNHNN, CDR2 SYGVQD (reference sequence). This CDR3 is 13 amino acids long. The authors ran a second PCR of roughly 6 to 11 cycles using a sample-barcoded 5' primer and a J-beta primer mix. TCRdb re-called the 5' RACE reads with MiXCR, one entry per CDR3 protein. This sample has 1.5 million to 2 million distinct CDR3 sequences, with about 49% found just once. These data are taken from a study of blood T cells in healthy people across ages. The clonotype comes from a woman aged 40 to 50 in good health. Sequenced material: blood. This chain links TRBV10-1 with TRBJ2-5; D is undetermined. Here the CDR3 DNA reads TGCGCCAGCAGTGAGACAGAAAAAGAGACCCAGTACTTC. This codes for CASSETEKETQYF.